The 17 T cell receptor beta chains below come from one sample, sequenced in a study of vaccination effects on CD4 cells after COVID-19. This table comes from immunoSEQ multiplex PCR, and its TCRdb copy is limited to in-frame clones, with some not included. The sample yields some 66,000 clones, around 79% seen once. Upon completion of roughly ten days in culture, CD4+ T cells were isolated. It was two doses of either the BNT162b2 or mRNA-1273 vaccine that participants received. Their target antigens are unknown. Sequences were derived from CD4+ T cells from PBMCs cultured without peptide, sampled after COVID-19 vaccination. Receptor source: a human donor who received a COVID-19 vaccine.

Only a few counts were recorded for this clone. The rearrangement joins TRBV12-5 to TRBJ2-2, with D unresolved. CDR3 length: 10 amino acids. Trimming took off 6 bases at V and 7 bases at J, with 3 bases between the two ends. The V gene's germline CDR1 is LGHNT and CDR2 FRNRAP. The CDR3, as DNA: TGTGCTAGTGGAATCGGGGAGCTGTTTTTT. Translating it yields CASGIGELFF.

The chain uses TRBV2 and TRBJ1-2, with D possibly matching TRBD1 (5 bases). The CDR3 is 13 amino acids. The germline V gene encodes CDR1 SNHLY and CDR2 FYNNEI. The V end was cut by 2 bases, the J end by 6 bases, with 10 bases between. DNA of the CDR3: TGTGCCAGCAGTGAAAGGTGGGGACATGGCTACACCTTC. Encoded protein: CASSERWGHGYTF.

CDR3 sequence (DNA): TGTGCCAGCCGGGGGGGGAGTAGGAAGCAGTTCTTC. Translated: CASRGGSRKQFF. The chain combines TRBV3-1 (or the pseudogene TRBV3-2) with TRBJ2-1; TRBD2 aligns across 8 bases. The CDR3 sequence is 12 residues long. Germline CDR1 is LGHDT and CDR2 is YNNKEL (reference sequence). J gave up 11 bases and V 8 bases, and 8 bases lay outside the gene matches.

The J gene is TRBJ1-5, the V gene TRBV2; 8 nucleotides align to TRBD1. This CDR3 has 14 residues. The germline CDR1 and CDR2 sequences are SNHLY and FYNNEI. Losses at the gene ends were 6 bases for V and 6 bases for J; bases not matched to a gene: 7. CDR3 nucleotide sequence: TGTGCCAGCAGGAGGTTCACAGGGGGTCAGCCCCAGCATTTT. This codes for CASRRFTGGQPQHF. Filled out from reference TRBV2 and TRBJ1-5, the complete variable domain reads EPEVTQTPSHQVTQMGQEVILRCVPISNHLYFYWYRQILGQKVEFLVSFYNNEISEKSEIFDDQFSVERPDGSNFTLKIRSTKLEDSAMYFCASRRFTGGQPQHFGDGTRLSIL.

The chain carries TRBV7-8 and TRBJ1-3; 7 nucleotides match TRBD1. Germline lookup yields CDR1 SGHVS and CDR2 FQNEAQ. The junction had 4 bases not matched to a gene; V was cut back by 2 bases and J by 0 bases. This CDR3 has 16 amino acids. The CDR3 here is CASSLYPGGSGNTIYF. The DNA of the CDR3 is TGTGCCAGCAGCTTATACCCAGGGGGCTCTGGAAACACCATATATTTT.

The V gene is TRBV10-2, the J gene TRBJ2-3; a possible D gene is TRBD1 (5 bases). V was trimmed by 2 bases and J by 5 bases, leaving 14 bases between them. This CDR3 is built from 15 residues. From germline, CDR1 is WSHSY and CDR2 SAAADI. CDR3 nucleotides: TGCGCCAGCAGTGAGCCAGGGTATTTGGGAGATACGCAGTATTTT. As protein: CASSEPGYLGDTQYF.

The CDR3 DNA sequence: TGTGCCAGCAGTGAAGCAACTAATGAAAAACTGTTTTTT. Its translation is CASSEATNEKLFF. The V gene is TRBV6-1, the J gene TRBJ1-4; D gene ambiguous. V was clipped by 0 bases and J by 1 base, with 0 bases between them. The length of the CDR3 is 13 residues. The germline gives CDR1 MNHNS, CDR2 SASEGT.

The V call is TRBV14, the J call TRBJ2-4, with D possibly being TRBD2 (6 bases). V was pared by 0 bases and J by 0 bases, with 15 bases between. The CDR3 loop spans 18 amino acids. Germline V CDR1 and CDR2: SGHDN, FVKESK. CDR3 amino acids: CASSQDPKAGLAKNIQYF. CDR3 DNA sequence: TGTGCCAGCAGCCAAGATCCGAAGGCGGGATTAGCCAAAAACATTCAGTACTTC.

The chain's CDR3 is CASSYRAGTRNTIYF. CDR3 DNA sequence: TGTGCCAGCAGTTACCGGGCCGGAACTAGAAACACCATATATTTT. The V and J genes are TRBV6-5 and TRBJ1-3; no clear D. Germline CDR1 is MNHEY and CDR2 is SVGAGI. This CDR3 region has 15 residues. Trimming cost V 2 bases and J 5 bases, with 13 bases left between them.

The rearrangement joins TRBV11-1 to TRBJ2-7; D perhaps matches TRBD1 (6 bases). The germline V gene has CDR1 SGHAT and CDR2 FQDESV (reference sequence). Trimming shortened V by 6 bases and J by 3 bases, and 12 bases separated the two germline ends. This CDR3 region has 13 residues. DNA of the CDR3: TGTGCCAGCAGGCCCGAGGGGGTCTACGAGCAGTACGTC. Residues: CASRPEGVYEQYV.

The genes are TRBV2 and TRBJ1-6; the match to TRBD1 covers 7 bases. Losses at the gene ends were 2 bases for V and 10 bases for J; bases not matched to a gene: 14. The CDR3 is made up of 17 amino acids. CDR1 and CDR2 (germline): SNHLY, FYNNEI. CDR3 in amino acids: CASSELGEPGGYSPLHF. The CDR3 nucleotides are TGTGCCAGCAGTGAACTGGGGGAGCCAGGGGGGTACTCACCCCTCCACTTT.

The gene calls are TRBV15 and TRBJ1-1, with D maybe TRBD1 (5 bases). V lost 5 bases and J 7 bases, leaving 14 bases between the germline ends. CDR1 LNHNV and CDR2 YYDKDF come from the germline V gene (reference sequence). The CDR3 runs 13 residues. The CDR3 nucleotides read TGTGCCACCAGCGTCGGTACAGGACTTGAAGCTTTCTTT. Translation: CATSVGTGLEAFF.

The chain links TRBV5-6 to TRBJ2-5; D tentatively reads TRBD1 or TRBD2 (5 bases each). This CDR3 has 13 residues. In germline, CDR1 is SGHDT, CDR2 YYEEEE. The V end was cut by 4 bases, the J end by 4 bases, with 11 bases between. The CDR3 nucleotides read TGTGCCAGCAGCCTGGCAGGGACAGAGACCCAGTACTTC. This translates into CASSLAGTETQYF.

This clone has just a few counts. CDR3 sequence: CASSQDGIQGSEQYV. DNA for the CDR3: TGCGCCAGCAGCCAAGATGGGATACAGGGAAGCGAGCAGTACGTC. This rearrangement joins TRBV4-1 to TRBJ2-7; TRBD1 is a possible D gene (6 bases). The CDR3 is 15 residues long. V was cut by 0 bases and J by 6 bases, with 15 bases left in between. The germline gives CDR1 MGHRA, CDR2 YSYEKL.

This chain connects TRBV5-4 to TRBJ2-5; D unresolved. Germline V gene data show CDR1 as SGHNT and CDR2 as YYREEE (reference sequence). With 4 bases removed from V and 2 bases from J, the gap between germline ends came to 12 bases. CDR3 size: 14 residues. In DNA, the CDR3 is TGTGCCAGCAGCCGCGGTCAGATACAAGAGACCCAGTACTTC. Its protein is CASSRGQIQETQYF. Looking up the rest from reference TRBV5-4 and TRBJ2-5 gives the full variable domain: ETGVTQSPTHLIKTRGQQVTLRCSSQSGHNTVSWYQQALGQGPQFIFQYYREEENGRGNFPPRFSGLQFPNYSSELNVNALELDDSALYLCASSRGQIQETQYFGPGTRLLVL.

The V gene is TRBV6-5, the J gene TRBJ1-2; possible D gene TRBD1, 6 bases. The CDR3 spans 13 residues. Germline V CDR1 and CDR2: MNHEY, SVGAGI. Trimming left V 6 bases short and J 5 bases short, with 13 bases between. The CDR3 loop reads CASRIQTGYGYTF. In DNA form, the CDR3 reads TGTGCCAGCAGGATACAAACAGGGTATGGCTACACCTTC.

This rearrangement joins TRBV5-5 to TRBJ1-1; 12 bases line up with TRBD1. The CDR3 consists of 18 residues. V was clipped by 2 bases and J by 1 base; unmatched bases: 9. Per germline, CDR1 SGHKS and CDR2 YYEKEE (reference sequence). The CDR3: CASSFTAGTGGRNTEAFF. The CDR3 region has the DNA TGTGCCAGCAGCTTTACTGCTGGGACAGGGGGCCGGAACACTGAAGCTTTCTTT.